The sequence of this TCR beta chain was determined in a study of shared clonotypes between healthy human individuals. Measured with immunoSEQ multiplex PCR; TCRdb has only the in-frame clones, and not every one. The sample consists of about 1.5 million clones, approximately 97% of them appearing once. The V gene end was trimmed by 0 bases and the J gene end by 5 bases; junction bases not matched to a gene: 15. The CDR3 spans 19 residues. Germline assignment: CDR1 SGDLS and CDR2 YYNGEE. The study, taken as a whole, reports: It was the non-shared clonotypes that had lower generation probabilities than clonotypes shared by all four donors. Inspection by rarefaction showed sorted-subset sequencing to be incomplete despite large depth.

Worth noting for this clone: The antigen is not known.

The sample was naive CD4+ T cells sorted from blood. Regarding subset: CD45RA+ positively selected. This clonotype was sampled from a man younger than 40 in good health. This chain uses TRBV9 with TRBJ2-2; 8 bases are a match to TRBD2. CDR3 DNA sequence: TGTGCCAGCAGCGTAGCTCGTCTAGCGGGTAATATGGATACCGGGGAGCTGTTTTTT. Translated, it gives CASSVARLAGNMDTGELFF.